A single TCR beta chain is shown here with its context. As yet, its antigen is unknown. Sequencing was performed with immunoSEQ multiplex PCR; in TCRdb, only in-frame clones are kept and a portion is missing. The data hold 150,000 or so clones, with roughly 89% observed a single time. The record originates from a study of T cell responses to AZD1222 COVID-19 vaccine. CDR3 length: 12 amino acids. V dropped 4 bases and J dropped 5 bases, with 7 bases sitting between them. Germline loops: CDR1 SEHNR, CDR2 FQNEAQ (reference sequence). Study conclusions and caveats: Repertoire collection took place solely once the T cell response had peaked. The donor cohort was predominantly white British with a female majority, and clonal diversity may have been underestimated. Baseline serology detected seropositivity in only a handful of AZD1222 recipients. Close to half of spike-specific TCRs reportedly recognize unmutated variant regions.

V and J are TRBV7-9 and TRBJ2-3; D is undetermined. Here the sequenced sample was peripheral blood, taken on day 0 of AZD1222 vaccination. The TCR was taken from an adult in good health. The CDR3 loop is CASSSQKDTQYF. CDR3 DNA: TGTGCCAGCAGCTCACAAAAAGATACGCAGTATTTT. Based on the CDR3 plus reference TRBV7-9 and TRBJ2-3, the full variable domain is DTGVSQNPRHKITKRGQNVTFRCDPISEHNRLYWYRQTLGQGPEFLTYFQNEAQLEKSRLLSDRFSAERPKGSFSTLEIQRTEQGDSAMYLCASSSQKDTQYFGPGTRLTVL.